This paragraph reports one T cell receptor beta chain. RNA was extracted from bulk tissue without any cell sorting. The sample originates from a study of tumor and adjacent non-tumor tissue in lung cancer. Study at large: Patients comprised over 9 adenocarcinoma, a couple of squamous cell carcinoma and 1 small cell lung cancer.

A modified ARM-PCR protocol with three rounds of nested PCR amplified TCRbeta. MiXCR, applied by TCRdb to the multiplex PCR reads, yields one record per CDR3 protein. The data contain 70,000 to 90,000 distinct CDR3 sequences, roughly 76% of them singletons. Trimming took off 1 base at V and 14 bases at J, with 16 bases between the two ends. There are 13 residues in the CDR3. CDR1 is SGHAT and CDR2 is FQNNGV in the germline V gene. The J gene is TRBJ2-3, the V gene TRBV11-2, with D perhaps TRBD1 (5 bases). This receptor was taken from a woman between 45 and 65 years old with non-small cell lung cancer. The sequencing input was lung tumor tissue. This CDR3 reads CASSLGGANTRYF. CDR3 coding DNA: TGTGCCAGCAGCTTAGGTGGGGCAAATACACGGTATTTT. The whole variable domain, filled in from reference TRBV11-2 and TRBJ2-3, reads EAGVAQSPRYKIIEKRQSVAFWCNPISGHATLYWYQQILGQGPKLLIQFQNNGVVDDSQLPKDRFSAERLKGVDSTLKIQPAKLEDSAVYLCASSLGGANTRYFGPGTRLTVL.